These T cell receptor beta chains were read from a single sample in a study of blood T cell repertoires in COVID-19. The table came from immunoSEQ multiplex PCR; TCRdb's copy has only in-frame clones and leaves some out. This repertoire shows approximately 350,000 clones, more than 80% found once; its top ten account for roughly 1%. Sequencing was done on a sample of PBMCs or T cells enriched from blood (not recorded which). These TCRs come from a young man who had recovered from COVID-19. Each CDR3 is given with its conserved first and last residue. The order of the fields is D gene, J gene, V gene, clone size, CDR3 DNA, CDR3 protein. A D gene is named only where the DNA matches it firmly. The size field is filled for only some rows; it gives once, few, many or a size class.

.,TRBJ1-5,TRBV7-2,.,TGTGCCAGCAGCTTAGCGAACAGCCCCACCGGCAGACAGCCCCAGCATTTT,CASSLANSPTGRQPQHF
TRBD1,TRBJ1-1,TRBV3-1/TRBV3-2,.,TGTGCCAGCAGCCAAGATAAGGACAGGGCTGAAGCTTTCTTT,CASSQDKDRAEAFF
TRBD1,TRBJ1-5,TRBV6-4,.,TGTGCCAGCAGTGACTGGGACAGCGACCACTATAGCAATCAGCCCCAGCATTTT,CASSDWDSDHYSNQPQHF
.,TRBJ1-2,TRBV21-1,.,TGTGCCAGCAGCAAAGGGTCTTATCAGCGCTATGGCTACACCTTC,CASSKGSYQRYGYTF
TRBD2,TRBJ2-1,TRBV7-2,.,TGTGCCAGCAGCTTAGCGAGCGGGGGCTCCTACAATGAGCAGTTCTTC,CASSLASGGSYNEQFF
TRBD1,TRBJ1-3,TRBV5-6,.,TGTGCCAGCAACAAAAGGACAGGGTTCCCTGGAAACACCATATATTTT,CASNKRTGFPGNTIYF
.,TRBJ1-5,TRBV28,.,TGTGCCAGCACCACAGGGTCCCGATTTAATCAGCCCCAGCATTTT,CASTTGSRFNQPQHF
.,TRBJ1-1,TRBV18,once,TGTGCCAGCTCAATCATAGGGGGACGGACTGAAGCTTTCTTT,CASSIIGGRTEAFF
.,TRBJ1-3,TRBV27,.,TGTGCCAGCAGTTCTCTGGGAGTTGGAAACACCATATATTTT,CASSSLGVGNTIYF
.,TRBJ1-4,TRBV7-9,.,TGTGCCAGCAGCTTAGCGTCAGGGTCCGAAAAACTGTTTTTT,CASSLASGSEKLFF
.,TRBJ2-6,TRBV19,.,TGTGCCAGCCGGGTGTCTGGGGCCAACGTCCTGACTTTC,CASRVSGANVLTF
.,TRBJ1-1,TRBV2,.,TGTGCCAGCAGCCGGGATAGGGCCTCTGAAGCTTTCTTT,CASSRDRASEAFF
TRBD1,TRBJ1-1,TRBV27,.,TGTGCCAGCAGTTTAATCGGACAGGGACACACTGAAGCTTTCTTT,CASSLIGQGHTEAFF
.,TRBJ2-5,TRBV7-2,.,TGTGCCAGCAGCTCCAGCGGTTCCTTGGAGACCCAGTACTTC,CASSSSGSLETQYF
TRBD2,TRBJ2-2,TRBV9,.,TGTGCCAGCAGCCGAACTAGCGGGGGGGCCGCCGGGGAGCTGTTTTTT,CASSRTSGGAAGELFF
TRBD1,TRBJ2-2,TRBV2,.,TGTGCCAGCAGTGTCCGACAGGGCGCCGGGGAGCTGTTTTTT,CASSVRQGAGELFF
.,TRBJ1-5,TRBV19,.,TGTGCCAGTAGTATAGCCCCGTCATCCTATAGCAATCAGCCCCAGCATTTT,CASSIAPSSYSNQPQHF
.,TRBJ1-3,TRBV18,.,TGTGCCAGCTCACCACCGGCAGGTTCAAACACCATATATTTT,CASSPPAGSNTIYF
TRBD2,TRBJ2-2,TRBV3-1/TRBV3-2,.,TGTGCCAGCAGCCAAAGAGAGGTACCGGGACTAGCGGGAGCCCGCCCTGCTTTAAGGGAGCTGTTTTTT,CASSQREVPGLAGARPALRELFF
.,TRBJ1-5,TRBV4-1,few,TGCGCCAGCAGCCAAGAGTGGGGGGGCGGACAGCCCCAGCATTTT,CASSQEWGGGQPQHF
.,TRBJ1-1,TRBV11-1,.,TGTGCCAGCAGCTCACAAGAAAACACTGAAGCTTTCTTT,CASSSQENTEAFF
.,TRBJ1-1,TRBV6-5,.,TGTGCCAGCAGTTACTCAGGAGCTCGAATGAACACTGAAGCTTTCTTT,CASSYSGARMNTEAFF
TRBD2,TRBJ2-3,TRBV11-3,.,TGTGCCAGCAGCCTCGGACTAGCGGGAGCAGTAGATACGCAGTATTTT,CASSLGLAGAVDTQYF
TRBD1,TRBJ1-2,TRBV19,.,TGTGCCAGTAGTACTGGGACAGGGGGCCCCTATGGCTACACCTTC,CASSTGTGGPYGYTF
TRBD1,TRBJ1-2,TRBV30,.,TGTGCCTGGAGTGTAGTTACAGGGGGAGACTACACCTTC,CAWSVVTGGDYTF
TRBD2,TRBJ2-3,TRBV7-2,once,TGTGCCAGCAGCTTAGAGGGACTAAGTACCCCAGATACGCAGTATTTT,CASSLEGLSTPDTQYF